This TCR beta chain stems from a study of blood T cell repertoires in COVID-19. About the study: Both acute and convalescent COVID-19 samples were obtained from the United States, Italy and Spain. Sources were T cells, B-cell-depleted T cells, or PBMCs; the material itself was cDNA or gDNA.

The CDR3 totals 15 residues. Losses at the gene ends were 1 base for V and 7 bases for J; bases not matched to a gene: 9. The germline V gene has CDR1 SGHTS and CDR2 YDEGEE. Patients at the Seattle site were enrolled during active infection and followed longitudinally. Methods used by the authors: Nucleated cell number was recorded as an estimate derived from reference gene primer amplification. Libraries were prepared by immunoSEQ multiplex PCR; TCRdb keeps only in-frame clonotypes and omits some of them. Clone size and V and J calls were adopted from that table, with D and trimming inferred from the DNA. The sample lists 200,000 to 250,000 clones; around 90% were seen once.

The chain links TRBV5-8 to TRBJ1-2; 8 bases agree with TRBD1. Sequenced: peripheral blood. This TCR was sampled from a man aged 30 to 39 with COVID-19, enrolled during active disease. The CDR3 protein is CASSLFAGGRSGYTF. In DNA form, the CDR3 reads TGTGCCAGCAGCTTGTTTGCAGGGGGCAGGAGTGGCTACACCTTC. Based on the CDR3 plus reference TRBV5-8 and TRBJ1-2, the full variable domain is EAGVTQSPTHLIKTRGQQATLRCSPISGHTSVYWYQQALGLGLQFLLWYDEGEERNRGNFPPRFSGRQFPNYSSELNVNALELEDSALYLCASSLFAGGRSGYTFGSGTRLTVV.